What follows is one T cell receptor beta chain and its context. Assay used: immunoSEQ multiplex PCR; TCRdb lists only in-frame clones, some missing. The profile covers 110,000 to 150,000 clones, with 85% to 90% appearing a single time and about 3.4% taken by the ten largest. The data derive from a study of T cell responses to AZD1222 COVID-19 vaccine. Germline CDR1 MDHEN, CDR2 SYDVKM. Trimming removed 6 bases at V and 4 bases at J, with 12 bases between. The CDR3 sequence is 13 residues long. The receptor comes from an adult who received the AZD1222 COVID-19 vaccine. The chain employs TRBV28 and TRBJ1-2; D unclear. This specimen consisted of peripheral blood, obtained 28 days after the second AZD1222 dose. The CDR3 sequence: CASSTDYIYGYTF. CDR3 bases: TGTGCCAGCAGCACGGACTATATCTATGGCTACACCTTC.